This T cell receptor beta chain was captured by sequencing in a study of T cell responses to AZD1222 COVID-19 vaccine. About the research overall: Second-dose recipients at about 4 or about 12 weeks were treated as one pooled group.

Remarks on this clone: The antigen is unknown.

This CDR3 region has 15 residues. Germline trimming cut 5 bases from V and 1 base from J; bases unmatched to any gene: 4. Germline values: CDR1 MNHEY, CDR2 SVGEGT. Overall study results and limits: No repertoire was sampled before or during the peak T cell response, only after it.

This table comes from immunoSEQ multiplex PCR, and its TCRdb copy is limited to in-frame clones, with some not included. Of about 100,000 clones in the sample, about 85% were seen once. The specimen was peripheral blood, collected on day 0 of AZD1222 vaccination. The genes are TRBV6-2 or TRBV6-3 and TRBJ2-2; 7 bases fit TRBD2. The sequence was obtained from an adult in good health. The CDR3 nucleotides read TGTGCCAGCAGTCCCCTAGCGGAGAACACCGGGGAGCTGTTTTTT. As protein: CASSPLAENTGELFF.